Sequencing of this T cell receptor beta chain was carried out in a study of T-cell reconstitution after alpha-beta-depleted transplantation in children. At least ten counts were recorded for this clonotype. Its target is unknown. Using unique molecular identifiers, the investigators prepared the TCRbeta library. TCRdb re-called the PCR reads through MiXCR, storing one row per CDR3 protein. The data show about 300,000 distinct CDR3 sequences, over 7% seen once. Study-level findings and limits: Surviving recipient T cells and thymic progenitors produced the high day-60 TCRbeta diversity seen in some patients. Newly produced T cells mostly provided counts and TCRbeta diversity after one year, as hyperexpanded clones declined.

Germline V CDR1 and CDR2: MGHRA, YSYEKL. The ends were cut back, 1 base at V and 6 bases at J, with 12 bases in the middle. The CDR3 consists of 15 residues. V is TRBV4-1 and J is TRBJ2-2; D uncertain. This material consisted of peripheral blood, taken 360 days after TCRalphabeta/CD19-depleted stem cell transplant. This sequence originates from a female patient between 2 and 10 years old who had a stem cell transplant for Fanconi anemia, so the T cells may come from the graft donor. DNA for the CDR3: TGCGCCAGCAGCCAAGCTGTTAAAGTGTCCGGGGAGCTGTTTTTT. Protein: CASSQAVKVSGELFF.